Sequencing of this T cell receptor beta chain was carried out in a study of blood T cell repertoires in COVID-19. The data were produced by immunoSEQ multiplex PCR, yet TCRdb's version contains in-frame clones alone and is incomplete. The table records some 170,000 clones, more than 65% of them present only once. The CDR3 totals 13 residues. Trimming shortened V by 2 bases and J by 2 bases, and 7 bases separated the two germline ends. The V gene's germline CDR1 is SGHDT and CDR2 YYEEEE. This receptor was obtained from a man aged 50-59 years who had recovered from COVID-19. The specimen sequenced was PBMCs or T cells enriched from blood (not recorded which). The V gene is TRBV5-6, the J gene TRBJ1-2; tentatively, D is TRBD1 (5 bases). The CDR3 protein is CASSFGGNYGYTF. The DNA for the CDR3 is TGTGCCAGCAGCTTTGGGGGGAACTATGGCTACACCTTC. Supplemented by reference TRBV5-6 and TRBJ1-2, the full variable domain reads DAGVTQSPTHLIKTRGQQVTLRCSPKSGHDTVSWYQQALGQGPQFIFQYYEEEERQRGNFPDRFSGHQFPNYSSELNVNALLLGDSALYLCASSFGGNYGYTFGSGTRLTVV.